This T cell receptor (beta chain) was found in a study of blood T cell repertoires in COVID-19. Looking at the study overall: COVID-19 samples collected from the United States, Italy and Spain covered acute and convalescent phases. T cells, B-cell-depleted T cells, or PBMCs provided the cDNA or gDNA that served as material.

Germline V gene sequence: CDR1 LNHDA, CDR2 SQIVND (reference sequence). The CDR3 is 13 amino acids. The V and J ends lost 5 bases and 4 bases respectively, with 11 bases between them. Authors' methods: Amplification with reference gene primers provided the estimates of nucleated cell counts. Sequenced by immunoSEQ multiplex PCR; TCRdb stores in-frame clones only, minus some. V, J and clone size are taken as reported in that table, and D and trimming were inferred from the DNA itself. Of about 110,000 clones listed, roughly 80% were seen once; the top ten hold 16%. Sequencing used peripheral blood. V gene TRBV19 combines with J gene TRBJ1-1; weak D call: TRBD1 (5 bases). The TCR sequence derives from a woman aged 55-70 years with acute or convalescent COVID-19. The CDR3 nucleotides read TGTGCCAGTAGTTCCCAGGGAGGCACTGAAGCTTTCTTT. Its translation is CASSSQGGTEAFF.